Listed here are 6 T cell receptor beta chains from one sample, sequenced in a study of Ad26.COV2.S vaccination and SARS-CoV-2 variants. The treatment is: some 20 received Ad26.COV2.S at low or high dose, single or two shots; five or six received placebo; per-sample allocation not given. The samples were gathered on day 63 after the first injection of vaccine or placebo. Sequenced by immunoSEQ multiplex PCR; TCRdb stores in-frame clones only, minus some. The sample has 330,000 or so clones, almost 90% seen once. The specimen was peripheral blood, collected in a trial of Ad26.COV2.S vaccine versus placebo. Every receptor here comes from a person aged 18-60 years who received the Ad26.COV2.S COVID-19 vaccine or a placebo.

The rearrangement links TRBV6-6 to TRBJ1-5; 9 nucleotides agree with TRBD1. The CDR3 runs 14 residues. The V segment lost 4 bases and the J segment 3 bases; nucleotides outside the gene matches: 1. The germline V gene has CDR1 MNHNY and CDR2 SVGAGI (reference sequence). The CDR3 DNA follows: TGTGCCAGCAGTTGGACAGGGGACAATCAGCCCCAGCATTTT. Translation gives CASSWTGDNQPQHF.

The CDR3, as DNA: TGTGCCACCAGCAGAGATGATCGGGTCGCCGGGGAGCTGTTTTTT. This codes for CATSRDDRVAGELFF. This chain uses TRBV15 with TRBJ2-2; D unclear. The CDR3 has 15 amino acids. Trimming took 0 bases from V and 6 from J, leaving 11 bases between them. CDR1 and CDR2 from the germline V gene are LNHNV and YYDKDF (reference sequence).

This clone came up once. The V call is TRBV5-5, the J call TRBJ1-2; TRBD1 matches 8 bases. CDR1 SGHKS and CDR2 YYEKEE come from the germline V gene (reference sequence). V trimming: 7 bases; J trimming: 0 bases; junction bases outside the gene matches: 11. The CDR3 covers 16 residues. This chain's CDR3 is CASLRDRTATNYGYTF. DNA for the CDR3: TGTGCCAGCCTGAGGGACAGGACGGCGACTAACTATGGCTACACCTTC.

This chain connects TRBV6-5 to TRBJ2-7, with 9 bases matching TRBD1. Germline values: CDR1 MNHEY, CDR2 SVGAGI. CDR3 size: 16 residues. V trimming: 4 bases; J trimming: 5 bases; junction bases outside the gene matches: 12. The chain's CDR3 is CASSSFSGTGSHEQYF. The CDR3 DNA reads TGTGCCAGCAGTTCCTTTTCCGGGACAGGGTCCCACGAGCAGTACTTC.

This clone was recorded once. The chain uses TRBV5-8 and TRBJ1-5; weak D call: TRBD1 (6 bases). The CDR3 is 14 amino acids. Germline CDR1 and CDR2: SGHTS and YDEGEE. V gave up 3 bases and J gave up 5 bases, with 12 bases separating them. Here the CDR3 DNA reads TGTGCCAGCAGCTGGGGGGGGGCGGATCAGCCCCAGCATTTT. Translation gives CASSWGGADQPQHF.

The DNA of the CDR3 is TGTGCCAGCAGACCATCGGGGACTAGCGATTTCGGATCCTACAATGAGCAGTTCTTC. Protein: CASRPSGTSDFGSYNEQFF. The rearrangement links TRBV28 to TRBJ2-1; 10 bases are a match to TRBD2. CDR3 size: 19 residues. The germline V gene encodes CDR1 MDHEN and CDR2 SYDVKM. Trimming at V came to 6 bases and at J to 1 base, leaving 15 bases not matched to a gene.